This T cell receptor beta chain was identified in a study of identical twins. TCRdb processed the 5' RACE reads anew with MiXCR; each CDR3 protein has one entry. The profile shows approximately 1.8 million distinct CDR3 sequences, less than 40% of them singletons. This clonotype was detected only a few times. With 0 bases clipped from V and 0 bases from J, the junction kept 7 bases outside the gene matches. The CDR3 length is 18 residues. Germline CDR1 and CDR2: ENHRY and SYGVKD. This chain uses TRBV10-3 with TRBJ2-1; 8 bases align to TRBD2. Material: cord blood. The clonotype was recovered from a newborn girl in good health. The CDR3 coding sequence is TGTGCCATCAGTGAGTCAAAGTTCGGGAGGGCCTCCTACAATGAGCAGTTCTTC. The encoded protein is CAISESKFGRASYNEQFF.